This is a list of T cell receptor beta chains from one sample in a study of T cell responses to AZD1222 COVID-19 vaccine. TCRdb's copy holds only in-frame clones and misses some; the assay was immunoSEQ multiplex PCR. The sample has 120,000 or so clones; around 90% are singletons. The sequences come from peripheral blood, collected 28 days after the second dose of the MenACWY control vaccine. These TCRs come from an adult who received the MenACWY meningococcal vaccine as a control. Both conserved end residues are part of each CDR3. D genes are given only for firm matches.

v_gene	len	d_gene	j_gene	CDR3aa
TRBV11-2	15	.	TRBJ1-5	CASSLGARSNQPQHF
TRBV6-5	14	.	TRBJ1-5	CASTPNGGSQPQHF
TRBV11-2	14	.	TRBJ2-1	CASSLVGVRNEQFF
TRBV29-1	14	.	TRBJ2-1	CSVGAGAHYNEQFF
TRBV2	14	TRBD1	TRBJ1-5	CASSGTGQGGPQHF
TRBV6-5	13	TRBD2	TRBJ2-2	CASRTSAAGELFF
TRBV10-2	15	TRBD2	TRBJ2-5	CASCSTSGDMETQYF
TRBV2	15	.	TRBJ2-7	CASSDILDSLNEQYF
TRBV6-5	13	.	TRBJ1-5	CASSTRNMEPQHF
TRBV28	15	TRBD1	TRBJ2-1	CASSLGQGMVYGQFF
TRBV24-1	13	.	TRBJ2-2	CATSDFGHRRLFF
TRBV5-1	13	.	TRBJ2-5	CASSLQGRETQYF
TRBV12-3/TRBV12-4	13	TRBD1	TRBJ2-2	CASRRTGTGELFF
TRBV27	16	.	TRBJ2-3	CASSLGWSGKTDTQYF
TRBV5-4	14	.	TRBJ2-2	CASSLVGSTGELFF
TRBV7-9	15	TRBD1	TRBJ1-2	CASSAPGQGARGYTF
TRBV14	15	.	TRBJ2-7	CASSHVSGLIYEQYF
TRBV27	16	.	TRBJ2-3	CASSRTQGSSTDTQYF
TRBV30	13	.	TRBJ1-6	CAWSVQVNSPLHF
TRBV28	14	TRBD1	TRBJ1-2	CASRRQGVGYGYTF
TRBV7-9	15	TRBD1	TRBJ1-1	CASSLGTGGRTEAFF
TRBV6-5	14	TRBD1	TRBJ2-2	CASTRGLDTGELFF
TRBV19	15	TRBD2	TRBJ2-3	CASSNRGGSRDTQYF
TRBV7-6	15	.	TRBJ1-6	CASSLSSSYNSPLHF
TRBV4-2	15	TRBD1	TRBJ2-5	CASSQGGQGVETQYF
TRBV9	15	.	TRBJ2-3	CASSVVGLITDTQYF
TRBV7-2	15	TRBD1	TRBJ1-5	CASSSGQGRYQPQHF
TRBV3-1/TRBV3-2	16	.	TRBJ2-2	CASSQVGWENTGELFF
TRBV7-6	16	TRBD2	TRBJ2-1	CASSLALAGSSNEQFF
TRBV6-5	13	.	TRBJ2-2	CASSYSAGGELFF
TRBV28	15	TRBD2	TRBJ2-1	CASCYGTTSYNEQFF
TRBV5-1	16	TRBD1	TRBJ1-2	CASSLPRGQGANGYTF
TRBV5-1	16	TRBD2	TRBJ2-5	CASSLGLAGGTETQYF
TRBV7-8	21	TRBD1	TRBJ2-3	CASSSDRGRGGRRSRTDTQYF
TRBV19	16	TRBD1	TRBJ1-3	CASRPLGQELGNTIYF
TRBV6-5	16	.	TRBJ2-5	CASSYSRAGDVETQYF
TRBV3-1/TRBV3-2	13	TRBD2	TRBJ2-5	CASSQSGGGTQYF
TRBV6-4	14	.	TRBJ2-2	CASSDSRVGGELFF
TRBV5-1	13	TRBD1	TRBJ2-1	CASSLQQGVEQFF
TRBV5-1	13	.	TRBJ2-5	CASSKGSEETQYF
TRBV20-1	14	.	TRBJ2-1	CSASRQFPVNEQFF
TRBV4-1	16	.	TRBJ2-3	CASSQGENSRGDTQYF
TRBV19	14	TRBD1	TRBJ1-1	CASHLAGGNTEAFF
TRBV28	14	TRBD1	TRBJ1-3	CASSFQGAGNTIYF
TRBV5-1	15	.	TRBJ2-3	CASSLDSASTDTQYF
TRBV19	16	.	TRBJ1-5	CASSTGTGRGNQPQHF